This TCR beta chain emerged from a study of technical replicates of blood from a handful of donors. Generated by immunoSEQ multiplex PCR, the TCRdb table keeps only in-frame clones and is missing some. This sample has some 70,000 clones, with about 91% found just once. Germline CDR1 is SEHNR and CDR2 is FQNEAQ (reference sequence). V gave up 4 bases and J gave up 3 bases; unmatched junction bases: 4. The CDR3 extends over 15 amino acids. In its sample, this clone was seen once. The rearrangement uses TRBV7-9 and TRBJ1-2; the match to TRBD1 covers 11 bases. The source material was T cells isolated from PBMCs. This TCR was recovered from a human donor in good health. The CDR3 bases are TGTGCCAGCAGCTCAGGACAGGGGGCTGACTATGGCTACACCTTC. Protein product: CASSSGQGADYGYTF. The full variable domain, its missing parts supplied by reference TRBV7-9 and TRBJ1-2, is DTGVSQNPRHKITKRGQNVTFRCDPISEHNRLYWYRQTLGQGPEFLTYFQNEAQLEKSRLLSDRFSAERPKGSFSTLEIQRTEQGDSAMYLCASSSGQGADYGYTFGSGTRLTVV.